This TCR beta chain was identified in a study of technical replicates of blood from several donors. Clones were sequenced by immunoSEQ multiplex PCR, and TCRdb holds only the in-frame ones, with some missing. The sample consists of approximately 76,000 clones, roughly 91% of them appearing once. The CDR3 has 15 residues. The ends lost 8 bases at V and 8 bases at J; junction bases unmatched: 11. Germline assignment: CDR1 SGHTA and CDR2 FQGTGA. V usage is TRBV7-3 and J usage is TRBJ2-3, with 12 bases fitting TRBD2. Sequencing was carried out using T cells isolated from PBMCs. The TCR sequence derives from a human donor in good health. As DNA, the CDR3 is TGTGCCAGCTCGCCCCTAGCGGGGGGGCGTGGTACGCAGTATTTT. This translates into CASSPLAGGRGTQYF.